These 21 T cell receptor beta chains share one sample of origin, sequenced in a study of Graves' ophthalmopathy and Graves' hyperthyroidism. The authors amplified TCR beta CDR3 regions, and they did so from RNA transcripts for repertoire sequencing. An initial RT-PCR round employing HTBI primers preceded a second-round multiplex PCR. One entry per CDR3 protein, called by TCRdb with MiXCR from the multiplex PCR reads. This table holds over a million distinct CDR3 sequences, about 38% found once. Sequenced input: peripheral blood or thyroid tissue (not recorded which). The receptors were sampled from an adult man with Graves' hyperthyroidism.

Notes on this clonotype: One end of the junction does not line up with germline, which may come from a read error. The chain is built from TRBV7-2 and TRBJ1-6; D is uncertain. Per germline, CDR1 SGHTA and CDR2 FQGNSA. CDR3 length: 14 amino acids. The CDR3 loop reads CASSPPENYSPLHF. The CDR3 nucleotides are TGTGCCAGCTCACCGCCGGAAAATTATTCACCCCTCCACTTC. Complete variable domain (other parts from reference TRBV7-2 and TRBJ1-6): GAGVSQSPSNKVTEKGKDVELRCDPISGHTALYWYRQSLGQGLEFLIYFQGNSAPDKSGLPSDRFSAERTGGSVSTLTIQRTQQEDSAVYLCASSPPENYSPLHFGNGTRLTVT.

This clonotype was seen at least ten times. This sequence joins TRBV7-2 and TRBJ2-7; D perhaps matches TRBD2 (6 bases). Germline assignment: CDR1 SGHTA and CDR2 FQGNSA. V lost 5 bases and J 3 bases, leaving 14 bases between the germline ends. The CDR3 loop spans 14 amino acids. CDR3 DNA sequence: TGTGCCAGCAGCCCTGGAGGGCCCTTCTACGAGCAGTACTTC. Protein product: CASSPGGPFYEQYF.

This clonotype turned up a few times. The rearrangement joins TRBV7-2 to TRBJ2-5; TRBD2 might be the D (7 bases). Trimming shortened V by 3 bases and J by 7 bases, and 30 bases separated the two germline ends. The CDR3 totals 19 residues. Germline V gene lookup returns CDR1 SGHTA and CDR2 FQGNSA. The CDR3, as DNA: TGTGCCAGCAGCTTGCCAGTTAGGATCGGGGGGCAACTCGAACGGACCCAGTACTTC. It translates to CASSLPVRIGGQLERTQYF.

Ten or more counts support this clonotype. V and J are TRBV9 and TRBJ2-2; D remains unclear. The germline gives CDR1 SGDLS, CDR2 YYNGEE. V shed 4 bases and J shed 5 bases, with 12 bases lying between them. This CDR3 contains 14 residues. CDR3 sequence: CASSLKAGTGELFF. CDR3 nucleotide sequence: TGTGCCAGCAGCCTCAAGGCCGGGACCGGGGAGCTGTTTTTT.

The chain recombines TRBV7-3 with TRBJ2-1, with 9 nucleotides matching TRBD2. After removal of 3 bases from V and 10 bases from J, the junction contained 16 bases not matched to a gene. Germline CDR1 reads SGHTA; CDR2 reads FQGTGA. This CDR3 is 17 amino acids long. This CDR3 reads CASSLGMAGGKQREQFF. CDR3 nucleotides: TGTGCCAGCAGCTTGGGGATGGCGGGAGGGAAACAGAGAGAGCAGTTCTTC.

This clonotype was recorded at least ten times. The V call is TRBV9, the J call TRBJ2-5; 11 bases line up with TRBD2. CDR1 is SGDLS, CDR2 YYNGEE, per germline. J lost 1 base, V lost 5 bases, and 7 bases had no gene match. The CDR3 spans 16 residues. The CDR3 reads CASSIAGGPTQETQYF. DNA for the CDR3: TGTGCCAGCAGTATAGCGGGGGGGCCAACCCAAGAGACCCAGTACTTC.

A word on this clonotype: A single base separates this from a much larger clone, so it may be a read error. V usage is TRBV2 and J usage is TRBJ2-7, with a weak D call TRBD1 (5 bases). Germline V gene sequence: CDR1 SNHLY, CDR2 FYNNEI. The CDR3 consists of 12 residues. CDR3 coding DNA: TGTACCAGCAGGGATCGGGCGGAGCGATCGTACTTC. It translates to CTSRDRAERSYF.

This clonotype was recorded at least ten times. J is TRBJ1-2 and V is TRBV20-1, with D tentatively TRBD1 (5 bases). From germline, CDR1 is DFQATT and CDR2 SNEGSKA (reference sequence). V gave up 0 bases and J gave up 2 bases, with 16 bases separating them. The CDR3 is made up of 16 amino acids. The CDR3 protein is CSARDPGGGVNYGYTF. The CDR3 DNA is TGCAGTGCTAGAGATCCGGGGGGTGGGGTGAACTATGGCTACACCTTC.

This clonotype was detected many times. The J gene is TRBJ1-5, the V gene TRBV12-3 or TRBV12-4; 8 positions match TRBD1. The CDR3 contains 15 residues. Trimming at V came to 6 bases and at J to 4 bases, leaving 8 bases not matched to a gene. CDR3 amino acids: CASSEGQGRNQPQHF. Written as DNA, the CDR3 is TGTGCCAGCAGCGAAGGACAGGGTAGGAATCAGCCCCAGCATTTT.

Many counts were recorded for this clonotype. The gene calls are TRBV11-2 and TRBJ1-1; 7 bases line up with TRBD1. The germline gives CDR1 SGHAT, CDR2 FQNNGV. The trim removed 5 bases at V and 13 bases at J, leaving 7 bases unmatched. The CDR3 is 11 amino acids. The chain's CDR3 is CASSRQGELFF. The CDR3 region has the DNA TGTGCCAGCAGCCGTCAGGGGGAACTTTTCTTT.

Many counts were recorded for this clonotype. The gene calls are TRBV20-1 and TRBJ2-5; D assignment may be TRBD1 or TRBD2 (5 bases each). CDR3 length equals 15 residues. The germline V and J ends were trimmed by 0 bases and 5 bases, with 16 bases remaining between them. CDR1 DFQATT and CDR2 SNEGSKA come from the germline V gene (reference sequence). The CDR3 nucleotides read TGCAGTGCTAGAGATTTAGGAGGCAGGGATGAGACCCAGTACTTC. Residues: CSARDLGGRDETQYF.

This clonotype was seen ten or more times. This chain connects TRBV7-2 to TRBJ2-5, with 8 bases fitting TRBD1. V lost 5 bases, J lost 6 bases, and 5 bases stayed unmatched. Germline CDR1 is SGHTA and CDR2 is FQGNSA. The CDR3 totals 13 residues. CDR3 in amino acids: CASSIGQGQTQYF. CDR3 coding DNA: TGTGCCAGCAGCATTGGACAGGGTCAGACCCAGTACTTC.

This clonotype was seen repeatedly, ten times or more. The V and J genes are TRBV20-1 and TRBJ2-2; 10 bases map to TRBD1. V shed 5 bases, J shed 3 bases, and the junction held 3 bases outside the gene matches. CDR1 and CDR2 (germline): DFQATT, SNEGSKA (reference sequence). This CDR3 spans 14 amino acids. For the CDR3, the DNA is TGCAGTGCTGGGGACAGGGGAGACACCGGGGAGCTGTTTTTT. Translation gives CSAGDRGDTGELFF.

The chain combines TRBV10-2 with TRBJ2-5, with 7 bases fitting TRBD2. The CDR3 has 14 amino acids. CDR1 is WSHSY, CDR2 SAAADI, per germline. The J segment lost 8 bases and the V segment lost 3 bases, leaving 9 bases of the junction unmatched. The CDR3 loop reads CASSEQLAAITQYF. For the CDR3, the DNA is TGCGCCAGCAGTGAACAGCTAGCGGCAATTACCCAGTACTTC.

V gene TRBV7-9 combines with J gene TRBJ2-7; 7 bases agree with TRBD1. The V gene end was trimmed by 1 base and the J gene end by 3 bases; junction bases not matched to a gene: 9. This CDR3 contains 16 residues. CDR1 is SEHNR, CDR2 FQNEAQ, per germline (reference sequence). The CDR3 nucleotides read TGTGCCAGCAGCTTAGAGGCAGGGGGTATAATCTACGAGCAGTACTTC. Amino acid sequence: CASSLEAGGIIYEQYF.

V is TRBV7-9 and J is TRBJ1-4; a weak D match, TRBD1 (6 bases). The germline V gene encodes CDR1 SEHNR and CDR2 FQNEAQ (reference sequence). The V and J ends lost 0 bases and 5 bases respectively, with 10 bases between them. The CDR3 has 15 residues. The DNA of the CDR3 is TGTGCCAGCAGCTTAGCAGGGGGGAACAATGAAAAACTGTTTTTT. Its translation: CASSLAGGNNEKLFF.

This clonotype has a count of ten or more. This chain uses TRBV9 with TRBJ1-1; no definite D call. V was cut by 0 bases and J by 5 bases, with 8 bases left in between. Germline loops: CDR1 SGDLS, CDR2 YYNGEE. The CDR3 has 13 residues. The CDR3 sequence: CASSVDLRTEAFF. CDR3 coding DNA: TGTGCCAGCAGCGTAGACTTACGGACTGAAGCTTTCTTT.

V is TRBV30 and J is TRBJ2-7; D is possibly TRBD1 (6 bases). Germline assignment: CDR1 GTSNPN and CDR2 SVGIG (reference sequence). With 8 bases removed from V and 3 bases from J, the gap between germline ends came to 14 bases. CDR3 length equals 12 residues. The CDR3 protein is CALTTGIYEQYF. The CDR3 DNA follows: TGTGCCCTTACCACAGGGATCTACGAGCAGTACTTC.

The V call is TRBV12-3 or TRBV12-4, the J call TRBJ1-5; perhaps TRBD1 as D (6 bases). V lost 2 bases and J lost 6, with 23 bases in between. CDR3 size: 18 residues. CDR3 region: CASSLSPATGPMVQPQHF. Written as DNA, the CDR3 is TGTGCCAGCAGTTTATCCCCCGCGACAGGTCCGATGGTTCAGCCCCAGCATTTT.

Comment on this clonotype: A read error is possible here, since a much larger clone lies one base away. The V call is TRBV20-1, the J call TRBJ1-1; maybe TRBD1 (6 bases). The germline gives CDR1 DFQATT, CDR2 SNEGSKA (reference sequence). This CDR3 has 12 amino acids. V shed 7 bases and J shed 1 base, with 10 bases lying between them. CDR3 DNA: TGCAGTGGTCGACAGGCGAACACTGAAGCTTTCTTT. It translates to CSGRQANTEAFF.

This clonotype was seen many times. The J gene is TRBJ2-5, the V gene TRBV7-9; D ambiguous. Germline V gene sequence: CDR1 SEHNR, CDR2 FQNEAQ (reference sequence). The CDR3 runs to 11 residues. Between the trimmed V and J ends, which lost 5 bases and 3 bases, there was a span of 4 bases. Written as DNA, the CDR3 is TGTGCCAGCAGCGTTAAAGAGACCCAGTACTTC. Its translation is CASSVKETQYF.